This T cell receptor (beta chain) is from a study of graft-versus-host responses after intestinal transplantation. Study-wide context: Every one of the recipients received anti-thymocyte globulin induction and afterwards took tacrolimus and steroids for three to four years.

The germline gives CDR1 MDHEN, CDR2 SYDVKM. The CDR3 is 13 amino acids. V shed 5 bases and J shed 3 bases, with 11 bases lying between them. Libraries were prepared by immunoSEQ multiplex PCR; TCRdb keeps only in-frame clonotypes and omits some of them. The sample has some 87,000 clones, roughly 89% seen once. Study-level results: Early post-transplant declines in HvG were associated with peak levels of circulating GvH clones. Allografts carried high graft-versus-host to host-versus-graft clonal ratios in patients having graft-donor T cell macrochimerism. There were GvH clones found in recipient marrow, and some of them appeared first in ileum or blood.

Points on this clone: The antigen is not known.

This sequence joins TRBV28 and TRBJ2-7; perhaps TRBD1 as D (5 bases). The sample consisted of unstimulated CD4+ T cells sorted from spleen or lymph node cells, taken before intestinal transplant. The source is a human donor who received an intestinal transplant. Here the CDR3 reads CASSRLRVYEQYF. CDR3 coding DNA: TGTGCCAGCAGTCGCCTCAGGGTCTACGAGCAGTACTTC.